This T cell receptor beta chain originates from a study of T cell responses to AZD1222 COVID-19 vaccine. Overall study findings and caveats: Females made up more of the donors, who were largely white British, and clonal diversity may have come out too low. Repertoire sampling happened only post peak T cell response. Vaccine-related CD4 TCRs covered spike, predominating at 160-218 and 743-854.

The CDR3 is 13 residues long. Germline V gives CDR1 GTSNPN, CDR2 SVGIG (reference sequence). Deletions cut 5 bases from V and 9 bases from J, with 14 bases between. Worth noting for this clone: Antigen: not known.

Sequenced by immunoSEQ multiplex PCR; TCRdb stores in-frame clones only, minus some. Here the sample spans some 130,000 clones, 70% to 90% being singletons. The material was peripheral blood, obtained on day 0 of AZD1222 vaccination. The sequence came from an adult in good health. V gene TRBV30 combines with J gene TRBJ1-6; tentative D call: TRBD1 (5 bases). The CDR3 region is CAWGGTGGSPLHF. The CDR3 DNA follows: TGTGCCTGGGGAGGGACGGGGGGTTCACCCCTCCACTTT.